The sequence of this T cell receptor beta chain was determined in a study of blood T cells in healthy people across ages. PCR was performed a second time for about 7 to 11 cycles using a sample-barcoded 5' primer and a J-beta primer mix. One entry per CDR3 protein results from TCRdb running MiXCR on the 5' RACE reads. The data contain just over 800,000 distinct CDR3 sequences, around 62% of them singletons. Per-sample PBMC isolation yielded at least 6 million cells. As for this clonotype: The antigen is not known.

The CDR3 loop spans 18 amino acids. Germline-derived CDR1 and CDR2 are MGHRA and YSYEKL. Trimming removed 3 bases from V and 11 bases from J; junction bases left unmatched: 19. Study-wide results and caveats: A roughly linear fall in TCR beta diversity per million T cells was seen with increasing age. The study found more naive CD4+ cells and higher diversity in long-lived than aged donors.

The sequenced sample was blood. The source of this sequence is a young man in good health. The chain is built from TRBV4-1 and TRBJ2-3, with 11 bases aligning to TRBD2. The CDR3 protein is CASSHSYLAGGREEQQYF. The CDR3 DNA follows: TGCGCCAGCAGCCACAGCTATTTAGCGGGGGGGCGGGAGGAGCAGCAGTATTTT.